One sample yielded the 10 T cell receptor beta chains listed below, sequenced in a study of blood T cell repertoires in COVID-19. TCRdb's table, derived via immunoSEQ multiplex PCR, lists solely in-frame clones and lacks some. The sample carries about 150,000 clones, 80% to 90% recorded once. Sequencing used peripheral blood. The receptors derive from a middle-aged woman with acute or convalescent COVID-19.

This chain connects TRBV24-1 to TRBJ2-7, with a possible D match to TRBD2 (6 bases). Per germline, CDR1 KGHDR and CDR2 SFDVKD. Trimming left V 4 bases short and J 12 bases short, with 12 bases between. There are 11 residues in the CDR3. CDR3 nucleotides: TGTGCCACCAGTGAGGGGACTGCGTGGTACTTC. This encodes CATSEGTAWYF.

This clone showed up just once. J is TRBJ1-2 and V is TRBV3-1 (or the pseudogene TRBV3-2); TRBD1 matches at 8 bases. The CDR3 totals 14 residues. Germline lookup yields CDR1 LGHDT and CDR2 YNNKEL (reference sequence). Trimming at V came to 6 bases and at J to 8 bases, leaving 11 bases not matched to a gene. CDR3 DNA sequence: TGTGCCAGCAGTGACGGACAGGGTGAAAGAGGCTACACCTTC. Protein product: CASSDGQGERGYTF.

The chain has TRBV10-1 and TRBJ2-7; TRBD1 might be the D (5 bases). There are 15 residues in the CDR3. V was clipped by 8 bases and J by 6 bases, with 23 bases between them. Germline values: CDR1 WNHNN, CDR2 SYGVQD (reference sequence). The DNA of the CDR3 is TGCGCCAGCTCCCCTTTGGGCAGGGAAGACGGCGAGCAGTACTTC. Translated, it gives CASSPLGREDGEQYF.

V usage is TRBV2 and J usage is TRBJ1-4, with D possibly TRBD1 on 6 matching bases. Germline lookup yields CDR1 SNHLY and CDR2 FYNNEI. The germline V and J ends were trimmed by 5 bases and 8 bases, with 12 bases remaining between them. This CDR3 is 13 amino acids long. The CDR3 protein is CASSQGLGEKLFF. The CDR3 DNA reads as TGTGCCAGCAGTCAGGGGTTGGGAGAAAAACTGTTTTTT.

V usage is TRBV29-1 and J usage is TRBJ1-3, with no clear D. Per the germline V gene, CDR1 is SQVTM and CDR2 is ANQGSEA. V was clipped by 5 bases and J by 3 bases, with 23 bases between them. The CDR3 covers 17 residues. The CDR3 region is CSVKETWVSACGNTIYF. The CDR3 region has the DNA TGCAGCGTTAAGGAGACGTGGGTGAGCGCTTGTGGAAACACCATATATTTT.

The rearrangement uses TRBV19 and TRBJ2-2; weak D call: TRBD1 (6 bases). Trimming took 0 bases from V and 6 from J, leaving 14 bases between them. CDR1 and CDR2 from the germline V gene are LNHDA and SQIVND (reference sequence). CDR3 length: 16 amino acids. The CDR3 loop reads CASSIDPTGKAGELFF. Written as DNA, the CDR3 is TGTGCCAGTAGTATAGATCCTACAGGGAAGGCCGGGGAGCTGTTTTTT.

The rearrangement joins TRBV6-2 or TRBV6-3 to TRBJ1-5; D remains ambiguous. Trimming cost V 6 bases and J 0 bases, with 18 bases left between them. The CDR3 length is 17 residues. Germline lookup yields CDR1 MNHEY and CDR2 SVGEGT. The CDR3 sequence is CASSQPSGFYSNQPQHF. Written as DNA, the CDR3 is TGTGCCAGCAGCCAGCCCTCGGGATTTTATAGCAATCAGCCCCAGCATTTT.

The chain carries TRBV27 and TRBJ2-3; D is perhaps TRBD2 (6 bases). V gave up 6 bases and J gave up 0 bases, with 16 bases separating them. The CDR3 is 16 amino acids. Germline CDR1 MNHEY, CDR2 SMNVEV (reference sequence). The CDR3 DNA reads as TGTGCCAGCAGCACAATTCTAGCGTTAAGCACAGATACGCAGTATTTT. Residues: CASSTILALSTDTQYF.

CDR3 sequence: CASSVGAGEFYEQYF. The CDR3 DNA is TGTGCCAGCAGCGTAGGAGCGGGAGAGTTCTACGAGCAGTACTTC. J is TRBJ2-7 and V is TRBV9; TRBD2 matches at 8 bases. The V gene's germline CDR1 is SGDLS and CDR2 YYNGEE. The CDR3 loop spans 15 amino acids. V shed 0 bases, J shed 3 bases, and the junction held 5 bases outside the gene matches.

The chain has TRBV11-2 and TRBJ1-1; D not resolved. Germline loops: CDR1 SGHAT, CDR2 FQNNGV. The CDR3 spans 14 residues. V shed 5 bases and J shed 0 bases, with 10 bases lying between them. CDR3 bases: TGTGCCAGCAGCATGGGCACAGTGAACACTGAAGCTTTCTTT. Translation gives CASSMGTVNTEAFF.